Reported below is one TCR beta chain. The antigen is unknown. The TEMRA cells underwent FACS enrichment, while the CD8+ and CD4+ T cells underwent negative isolation. The sample comes from a study of CD8 T cells in Susac syndrome. Points from the study as a whole: The relatively small number of individuals in the TCR sequencing and HLA analysis was acknowledged by the study.

Unmatched junction bases numbered 7, after V lost 6 bases and J lost 3 bases. Germline V gives CDR1 MNHEY, CDR2 SVGAGI. The CDR3 covers 15 residues. Random hexamers served to reverse transcribe roughly 0.5 to 1 ug RNA. The TCR beta CDR3 was amplified by immunoSEQ multiplex PCR across 54 Vbeta, 13 Jbeta. TCRdb reprocessed the immunoSEQ multiplex PCR reads via MiXCR and lists one record per CDR3 protein. Among roughly 330,000 distinct CDR3 sequences listed, roughly nine tenths were seen once. The sample taken for sequencing was CD4+ T cells from PBMCs. The sequence came from a human donor with multiple sclerosis. The J gene is TRBJ2-3, the V gene TRBV6-5; TRBD1 agrees at 9 bases. Here the CDR3 DNA reads TGTGCCAGCAGAGGGACAGGGAGAGGGACAGATACGCAGTATTTT. The encoded protein is CASRGTGRGTDTQYF.